Sequencing of this TCR beta chain was carried out in a study of shared clonotypes between healthy human individuals. Findings and caveats of the study: Generation of non-shared clonotypes was less probable than generation of clonotypes shared by all four donors.

The naive CD8 fraction comprised CD45RO-negative cells positively selected for CCR7 and excluded terminally differentiated effector memory CD45RA+ cells. A note on this clone: Its antigen remains unknown.

At the deep level, the assay was run. Profiled with immunoSEQ multiplex PCR; TCRdb holds only in-frame clones, not every one. This table holds 2 million or so clones, about 95% found once. The CDR3 covers 13 residues. The V end lost 0 bases, the J end lost 5 bases, and 7 bases lay between the germline ends. The germline V gene has CDR1 SGHAT and CDR2 FQNNGV. This receptor was taken from a man between 18 and 29 years old in good health. The material sequenced was naive CD8+ T cells sorted from blood. The chain carries TRBV11-2 and TRBJ1-1; D ambiguous. The CDR3 nucleotides are TGTGCCAGCAGCTTAGATGCCGAAACTGAAGCTTTCTTT. Its translation is CASSLDAETEAFF.